A selection of T cell receptor beta chains follows, all from one sample in a study of regulatory T cells in long-lasting Graves disease. TCRdb processed the multiplex PCR reads anew with MiXCR; each CDR3 protein has one entry. The sample includes 200,000 to 250,000 distinct CDR3 sequences, around 19% of them seen just once. The sample in question was peripheral blood mononuclear cells (PBMCs), obtained at new diagnosis, from a patient treated with antithyroid drugs. The receptors shown here come from a female donor with Graves disease. CDR3s include the opening cysteine and the closing phenylalanine or tryptophan. A D gene is named only where the DNA matches it firmly. Size is omitted from some rows. Given values are once, few, many or a class for expanded clones.

D,V,J,size,CDR3,DNA
.,TRBV7-2,TRBJ2-5,many,CASSRDQQETQYF,TGTGCCAGCAGCCGGGACCAACAAGAGACCCAGTACTTC
TRBD2,TRBV20-1,TRBJ2-5,many,CSAEGQGLAVLETQYF,TGCAGTGCCGAGGGGCAGGGACTAGCGGTTCTAGAGACCCAGTACTTC
.,TRBV19,TRBJ1-2,many,CASSPRQAGGYTF,TGTGCCAGTAGTCCTCGACAGGCGGGGGGCTACACCTTC
.,TRBV7-2,TRBJ1-2,many,CASSRSALQGDGVYGYTF,TGTGCCAGCAGCCGATCAGCCCTCCAAGGAGATGGAGTTTATGGCTACACCTTC
.,TRBV20-1,TRBJ2-1,many,CSARVQRASYNEQFF,TGCAGTGCTAGAGTACAGAGAGCCTCCTACAATGAGCAGTTCTTC
.,TRBV7-2,TRBJ2-1,.,CASSLGVISYNEQFF,TGTGCCAGCAGCTTAGGTGTAATCTCCTACAATGAGCAGTTCTTC
.,TRBV19,TRBJ1-1,many,CASAGTGGFTEAFF,TGTGCCAGTGCGGGCACAGGCGGTTTCACTGAAGCTTTCTTT
TRBD1,TRBV7-2,TRBJ2-1,many,CASSRTGTGTNEQFF,TGTGCCAGCAGTCGAACCGGGACAGGGACCAATGAGCAGTTCTTC
.,TRBV27,TRBJ1-1,many,CASSIPGDTEAFF,TGTGCCAGCAGTATACCTGGAGACACTGAAGCTTTCTTT
.,TRBV20-1,TRBJ2-7,many,CSARDVVDEQYF,TGCAGTGCTAGAGATGTAGTAGACGAGCAGTACTTC
.,TRBV6-5,TRBJ1-5,many,CASSYRGGGLPQHF,TGTGCCAGCAGTTACCGGGGAGGCGGCTTGCCCCAGCATTTT
.,TRBV15,TRBJ2-1,few,CATSRGPPGYNEQFF,TGTGCCACCAGCAGAGGCCCCCCCGGCTACAATGAGCAGTTCTTC
TRBD1,TRBV18,TRBJ2-3,many,CASSPQQQGSDTQYF,TGTGCCAGCTCACCACAACAACAGGGGTCAGATACGCAGTATTTT
TRBD2,TRBV20-1,TRBJ2-5,many,CSALIQREGETQYF,TGCAGTGCCCTTATACAGCGGGAGGGGGAGACCCAGTACTTC
TRBD1,TRBV27,TRBJ1-2,many,CASKMDRGRDYGYTF,TGTGCCAGCAAAATGGACAGGGGGCGCGACTATGGCTACACCTTC
TRBD1,TRBV6-5,TRBJ2-7,many,CASSYGTGNYEQYF,TGTGCCAGCAGTTACGGGACAGGGAACTACGAGCAGTACTTC
.,TRBV20-1,TRBJ1-1,many,CSARGRDYGEAFF,TGCAGTGCTAGGGGCAGGGACTATGGTGAAGCTTTCTTT
.,TRBV7-9,TRBJ2-3,many,CASSVAGRTDTQYF,TGTGCCAGCAGCGTGGCGGGTCGCACAGATACGCAGTATTTT
.,TRBV27,TRBJ1-5,many,CASSFLSRDNQPQHF,TGTGCCAGCAGTTTCCTGAGCAGGGACAATCAGCCCCAGCATTTT
.,TRBV19,TRBJ1-1,many,CASSIAGITEAFF,TGTGCCAGTAGTATTGCAGGGATCACTGAAGCTTTCTTT
TRBD2,TRBV7-2,TRBJ2-1,many,CASSSGLAEQFF,TGTGCCAGCAGCTCGGGACTAGCGGAGCAGTTCTTC
TRBD1,TRBV2,TRBJ2-1,many,CASRPTGGDNEQFF,TGTGCCAGCCGTCCAACAGGGGGTGACAATGAGCAGTTCTTC
TRBD2,TRBV11-2,TRBJ2-3,medium-sized,CASSWEGPITDTQYF,TGTGCCAGCAGCTGGGAGGGGCCGATCACAGATACGCAGTATTTT
TRBD2,TRBV6-2/TRBV6-3,TRBJ2-7,.,CASSWLAGEGYEQYF,TGTGCCAGCAGCTGGCTAGCGGGAGAGGGTTACGAGCAGTACTTC
TRBD2,TRBV6-5,TRBJ2-1,many,CASSYGGRAIRNEQFF,TGTGCCAGCAGTTACGGCGGGAGGGCCATTCGCAATGAGCAGTTCTTC
.,TRBV4-1,TRBJ1-4,few,CASSQDGHSATNEKLFF,TGCGCCAGCAGCCAAGATGGACACTCAGCAACTAATGAAAAACTGTTTTTT
.,TRBV7-2,TRBJ2-1,many,CASSLVGVGSQAYNEQFF,TGTGCCAGCAGCTTAGTAGGGGTCGGGTCACAAGCCTACAATGAGCAGTTCTTC
.,TRBV29-1,TRBJ1-6,.,CSGRGPITSPLHF,TGCAGCGGACGGGGCCCGATCACTTCACCCCTCCACTTT
TRBD2,TRBV3-1,TRBJ2-7,many,CAGRTSASYEQYF,TGCGCAGGTCGGACTAGCGCCTCCTACGAGCAGTACTTC
TRBD2,TRBV20-1,TRBJ2-7,many,CSASPLAETPYEQYF,TGCAGTGCAAGTCCCCTAGCGGAGACCCCCTACGAGCAGTACTTC
TRBD2,TRBV11-2,TRBJ2-5,.,CASSLSGTGGDVQETQYF,TGTGCCAGCAGCCTCTCCGGGACGGGAGGGGACGTACAAGAGACCCAGTACTTC
.,TRBV5-1,TRBJ2-5,.,CASTEGGQETQYF,TGCGCCAGCACTGAGGGGGGCCAAGAGACCCAGTACTTC
TRBD2,TRBV2,TRBJ2-3,many,CASSEGLAGTDTQYF,TGTGCCAGCAGTGAGGGACTAGCGGGAACAGATACGCAGTATTTT
TRBD1,TRBV27,TRBJ2-5,.,CASSDREMETQYF,TGTGCCAGCAGTGACAGGGAGATGGAGACCCAGTACTTC
TRBD1,TRBV12-3/TRBV12-4,TRBJ2-5,many,CASSAGQGRETQYF,TGTGCCAGCAGCGCCGGACAGGGACGAGAGACCCAGTACTTC
.,TRBV19,TRBJ1-1,many,CASSTIRAIITEAFF,TGTGCCAGTAGCACAATTCGGGCCATAATCACTGAAGCTTTCTTT
TRBD1,TRBV9,TRBJ1-2,many,CASSVGQGLGYTF,TGTGCCAGCAGCGTTGGACAGGGGTTGGGCTACACCTTC
.,TRBV20-1,TRBJ2-7,many,CSARSTGIAYEQYF,TGCAGTGCTAGATCGACAGGTATTGCCTACGAGCAGTACTTC
.,TRBV5-5,TRBJ2-7,many,CASSLEQVASYEQYF,TGTGCCAGCAGCTTGGAACAGGTGGCCTCCTACGAGCAGTACTTC
.,TRBV7-2,TRBJ2-5,.,CASSLAGAQETQYF,TGTGCCAGCAGCTTAGCGGGAGCCCAAGAGACCCAGTACTTC
.,TRBV27,TRBJ2-3,.,CASSLVGPTDTQYF,TGTGCCAGCAGTTTAGTGGGACCCACAGATACGCAGTATTTT
TRBD2,TRBV14,TRBJ2-3,.,CASSPLSGRNADTQYF,TGTGCCAGCAGCCCTCTTAGCGGGAGGAACGCAGATACGCAGTATTTT
.,TRBV7-9,TRBJ1-1,many,CASSLRWQGKGTEAFF,TGTGCCAGCAGCTTAAGGTGGCAGGGGAAGGGGACTGAAGCTTTCTTT
.,TRBV25-1,TRBJ1-2,many,CASSEYKEHGYTF,TGTGCCAGCAGTGAATATAAGGAACATGGCTACACCTTC
.,TRBV28,TRBJ2-7,.,CASSFGQSNEQYF,TGTGCCAGCAGTTTCGGCCAGTCCAACGAGCAGTACTTC
TRBD2,TRBV11-2,TRBJ2-5,many,CASSLLAGGQETQYF,TGTGCCAGCAGCTTGCTAGCGGGAGGGCAAGAGACCCAGTACTTC
TRBD2,TRBV20-1,TRBJ2-3,.,CSARWLAGKDTQYF,TGCAGTGCTAGGTGGCTAGCGGGAAAGGATACGCAGTATTTT
TRBD2,TRBV20-1,TRBJ2-3,many,CSARDTRGLALTDTQYF,TGCAGTGCTAGGGATACCCGGGGACTAGCGTTAACAGATACGCAGTATTTT
.,TRBV20-1,TRBJ2-1,many,CSALDVGGKEDEQFF,TGCAGTGCCCTCGATGTTGGGGGAAAAGAGGATGAGCAGTTCTTC
TRBD2,TRBV13,TRBJ2-1,few,CASSVNSGSVYNEQFF,TGTGCCAGCAGTGTCAATAGCGGGAGCGTCTACAATGAGCAGTTCTTC
.,TRBV20-1,TRBJ2-3,many,CSARPGPARADTQYF,TGCAGTGCTAGACCCGGGCCAGCCAGGGCAGATACGCAGTATTTT
TRBD1,TRBV6-5,TRBJ1-2,few,CASSYQGQGYGYTF,TGTGCCAGCAGTTACCAGGGACAGGGGTATGGCTACACCTTC
.,TRBV10-3,TRBJ2-5,many,CAIGGGPGGETQYF,TGTGCCATCGGGGGGGGCCCCGGGGGCGAGACCCAGTACTTC
.,TRBV7-8,TRBJ2-1,many,CASSLTVNEQFF,TGTGCCAGCAGCTTGACAGTTAATGAGCAGTTCTTC